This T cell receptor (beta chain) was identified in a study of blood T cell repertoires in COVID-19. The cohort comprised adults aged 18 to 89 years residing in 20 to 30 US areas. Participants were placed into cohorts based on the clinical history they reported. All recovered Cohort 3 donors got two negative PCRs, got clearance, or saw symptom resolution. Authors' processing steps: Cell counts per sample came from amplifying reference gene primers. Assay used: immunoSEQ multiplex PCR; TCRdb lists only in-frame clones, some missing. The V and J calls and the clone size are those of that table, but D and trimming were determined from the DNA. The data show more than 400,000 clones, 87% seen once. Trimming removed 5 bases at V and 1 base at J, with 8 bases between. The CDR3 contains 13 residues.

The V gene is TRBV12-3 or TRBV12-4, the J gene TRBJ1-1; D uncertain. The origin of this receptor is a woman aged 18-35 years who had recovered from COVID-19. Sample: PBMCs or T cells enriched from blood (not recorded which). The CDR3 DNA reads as TGTGCCAGCAGTCTCCTGTGGAACACTGAAGCTTTCTTT. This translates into CASSLLWNTEAFF.